A selection of T cell receptor beta chains follows, all from one sample in a study of CD8+ T cells in alopecia areata. Here immunoSEQ multiplex PCR was the method, and the copy in TCRdb shows in-frame clones only, minus some. The sample includes about 180,000 clones, about 53% of them seen just once. This specimen consisted of CD8+ T cells sorted from blood, obtained at week 24, from a patient treated with tofacitinib. All receptors derive from a human donor with alopecia areata. Each CDR3 is given with its conserved first and last residue. Each record gives: V gene, J gene, D gene, clone size, CDR3 length, CDR3 DNA, CDR3 protein. D genes are given only for firm matches. Clone sizes are given selectively: once, few, many, or a class where the clone is expanded.

v_call: TRBV25-1; j_call: TRBJ1-2; d_call: .; clone_size: .; cdr3_length: 13; cdr3_nt: TGTGCCAGCAGGATTTTGACCCTCTATGGCTACACCTTC; cdr3_aa: CASRILTLYGYTF
v_call: TRBV6-5; j_call: TRBJ2-7; d_call: .; clone_size: .; cdr3_length: 14; cdr3_nt: TGTGCCAGCAGTTACGCAGGGGAGTCCTACGAGCAGTACTTC; cdr3_aa: CASSYAGESYEQYF
v_call: TRBV27; j_call: TRBJ2-7; d_call: TRBD1; clone_size: .; cdr3_length: 15; cdr3_nt: TGTGCCAGCAGTCCTCCTGGACAGGGGAGGTACGAGCAGTACTTC; cdr3_aa: CASSPPGQGRYEQYF
v_call: TRBV2; j_call: TRBJ1-6; d_call: .; clone_size: few; cdr3_length: 16; cdr3_nt: TGTGCCAGCAGTCCGACATACGACTCCTATAATTCACCCCTCCACTTT; cdr3_aa: CASSPTYDSYNSPLHF
v_call: TRBV7-9; j_call: TRBJ1-2; d_call: .; clone_size: .; cdr3_length: 14; cdr3_nt: TGTGCCAGCGGCCCCCCGGGATCTAGCTATGGCTACACCTTC; cdr3_aa: CASGPPGSSYGYTF
v_call: TRBV7-9; j_call: TRBJ1-5; d_call: .; clone_size: few; cdr3_length: 12; cdr3_nt: TGTGCCAGCAGCTTAGGGGATCAGCCCCAGCATTTT; cdr3_aa: CASSLGDQPQHF
v_call: TRBV29-1; j_call: TRBJ1-2; d_call: .; clone_size: .; cdr3_length: 11; cdr3_nt: TGCAGCGCCTCTGAAGACTATGGCTACACCTTC; cdr3_aa: CSASEDYGYTF
v_call: TRBV6-5; j_call: TRBJ2-3; d_call: TRBD1; clone_size: .; cdr3_length: 14; cdr3_nt: TGTGCCAGCTGTCCCGGGACAGTTACAGATACGCAGTATTTT; cdr3_aa: CASCPGTVTDTQYF
v_call: TRBV5-1; j_call: TRBJ2-3; d_call: TRBD2; clone_size: .; cdr3_length: 15; cdr3_nt: TGCGCCAGCAGCAAAACTAGCGGGTTCACAGATACGCAGTATTTT; cdr3_aa: CASSKTSGFTDTQYF
v_call: TRBV19; j_call: TRBJ1-1; d_call: TRBD1; clone_size: .; cdr3_length: 13; cdr3_nt: TGTGCCAGTAGACCGACAGGGGGGACTGAAGCTTTCTTT; cdr3_aa: CASRPTGGTEAFF
v_call: TRBV7-9; j_call: TRBJ2-7; d_call: TRBD2; clone_size: few; cdr3_length: 14; cdr3_nt: TGTGCCAGCAGCTCCGGCGGGAGCTCCTACGAGCAGTACTTC; cdr3_aa: CASSSGGSSYEQYF
v_call: TRBV4-3; j_call: TRBJ1-2; d_call: TRBD1; clone_size: .; cdr3_length: 13; cdr3_nt: TGCGCCAGCAGCCCAGGGACAGCCTATGGCTACACCTTC; cdr3_aa: CASSPGTAYGYTF
v_call: TRBV2; j_call: TRBJ2-1; d_call: .; clone_size: .; cdr3_length: 14; cdr3_nt: TGTGCCAGCAGTGAAGCGTTCTCATACAATGAGCAGTTCTTC; cdr3_aa: CASSEAFSYNEQFF
v_call: TRBV6-6; j_call: TRBJ1-5; d_call: .; clone_size: few; cdr3_length: 14; cdr3_nt: TGTGCCAGCAGTTATCTGTTAGATTGTCAGCCCCAGCATTTT; cdr3_aa: CASSYLLDCQPQHF
v_call: TRBV7-2; j_call: TRBJ1-1; d_call: .; clone_size: .; cdr3_length: 15; cdr3_nt: TGTGCCAGCAGCTTAGGGGTTACATCGAACACTGAAGCTTTCTTT; cdr3_aa: CASSLGVTSNTEAFF
v_call: TRBV9; j_call: TRBJ2-5; d_call: TRBD1; clone_size: .; cdr3_length: 16; cdr3_nt: TGTGCCAGCAGCGCCCGCGACCAGGGGGCTGGGGAGACCCAGTACTTC; cdr3_aa: CASSARDQGAGETQYF
v_call: TRBV7-9; j_call: TRBJ2-4; d_call: .; clone_size: .; cdr3_length: 14; cdr3_nt: TGTGCCAGCAGCCCCATCTTAGCCAAAAACATTCAGTACTTC; cdr3_aa: CASSPILAKNIQYF
v_call: TRBV9; j_call: TRBJ2-3; d_call: .; clone_size: .; cdr3_length: 14; cdr3_nt: TGTGCCAGCAGCGTAGATTCACGGCCAGATACGCAGTATTTT; cdr3_aa: CASSVDSRPDTQYF
v_call: TRBV30; j_call: TRBJ2-1; d_call: TRBD2; clone_size: few; cdr3_length: 14; cdr3_nt: TGTGCCTGGAGTGTAAGCGGGGGGGCAGATGAGCAGTTCTTC; cdr3_aa: CAWSVSGGADEQFF
v_call: TRBV5-4; j_call: TRBJ1-2; d_call: .; clone_size: once; cdr3_length: 13; cdr3_nt: TGTGCCAGCAGTTTAGACCCGGCAGAAGGCTACACCTTC; cdr3_aa: CASSLDPAEGYTF
v_call: TRBV5-1; j_call: TRBJ2-2; d_call: .; clone_size: .; cdr3_length: 15; cdr3_nt: TGCGCCAGCAGCTTGGGTCAGGGTAGCACCGGGGAGCTGTTTTTT; cdr3_aa: CASSLGQGSTGELFF
v_call: TRBV7-9; j_call: TRBJ2-7; d_call: .; clone_size: .; cdr3_length: 14; cdr3_nt: TGTGCCAGCAGCTTAAGAGAGGGTGTCTACGAGCAGTACTTC; cdr3_aa: CASSLREGVYEQYF
v_call: TRBV29-1; j_call: TRBJ1-2; d_call: TRBD1; clone_size: .; cdr3_length: 14; cdr3_nt: TGCCGGGGGGGACAGGGACCTCTTGAGTGTGGCTACACCTTC; cdr3_aa: CRGGQGPLECGYTF
v_call: TRBV27; j_call: TRBJ1-5; d_call: .; clone_size: .; cdr3_length: 14; cdr3_nt: TGTGCCAGCTCCGTCGGTAGGGGCAATCAGCCCCAGCATTTT; cdr3_aa: CASSVGRGNQPQHF
v_call: TRBV29-1; j_call: TRBJ1-2; d_call: .; clone_size: few; cdr3_length: 13; cdr3_nt: TGCAGCGTTGGGACTGGGACTAACTATGGCTACACCTTC; cdr3_aa: CSVGTGTNYGYTF
v_call: TRBV6-5; j_call: TRBJ1-2; d_call: TRBD1; clone_size: few; cdr3_length: 14; cdr3_nt: TGTGCCAGCAGCCCGGGACAGGGGAAGGTTGGCTACACCTTC; cdr3_aa: CASSPGQGKVGYTF
v_call: TRBV5-1; j_call: TRBJ2-2; d_call: .; clone_size: once; cdr3_length: 12; cdr3_nt: TGCGCCAGCAGCTTGGCTTCCGGGGAGCTGTTTTTT; cdr3_aa: CASSLASGELFF
v_call: TRBV6-4; j_call: TRBJ2-1; d_call: .; clone_size: .; cdr3_length: 16; cdr3_nt: TGTGCCAGCAGTGACTCCCGCAGGGGAATCACGAATGAGCAGTTCTTC; cdr3_aa: CASSDSRRGITNEQFF
v_call: TRBV29-1; j_call: TRBJ2-1; d_call: TRBD2; clone_size: .; cdr3_length: 15; cdr3_nt: TGCAGCGTTGAGGCGGATCTAGCGGGGGGGGATGAGCAGTTCTTC; cdr3_aa: CSVEADLAGGDEQFF
v_call: TRBV11-2; j_call: TRBJ2-5; d_call: .; clone_size: .; cdr3_length: 11; cdr3_nt: TGTGCCAGCAGCTCAATCGAGACCCAGTACTTC; cdr3_aa: CASSSIETQYF
v_call: TRBV5-6; j_call: TRBJ2-7; d_call: .; clone_size: .; cdr3_length: 15; cdr3_nt: TGTGCCAGCAGCTTCGTATGGGCAGGGCCTGGGGAGCAGTACTTC; cdr3_aa: CASSFVWAGPGEQYF
v_call: TRBV25-1; j_call: TRBJ1-2; d_call: .; clone_size: few; cdr3_length: 16; cdr3_nt: TGTGCCAGCAGTGAAACCGGGACGGCGCTAAACTATGGCTACACCTTC; cdr3_aa: CASSETGTALNYGYTF
v_call: TRBV30; j_call: TRBJ2-2; d_call: .; clone_size: few; cdr3_length: 11; cdr3_nt: TGTGCCTGGAGTTACACCGGGGAGCTGTTTTTT; cdr3_aa: CAWSYTGELFF
v_call: TRBV5-6; j_call: TRBJ1-2; d_call: TRBD1; clone_size: few; cdr3_length: 14; cdr3_nt: TGTGCCAGCAGCTTCGGGACAGGAGAGGTTGGCTACACCTTC; cdr3_aa: CASSFGTGEVGYTF
v_call: TRBV11-3; j_call: TRBJ2-3; d_call: TRBD2; clone_size: .; cdr3_length: 16; cdr3_nt: TGTGCCAGCAGCTTAGTGATTGGGGAGGGCAGGGATACGCAGTATTTT; cdr3_aa: CASSLVIGEGRDTQYF
v_call: TRBV29-1; j_call: TRBJ2-7; d_call: .; clone_size: .; cdr3_length: 13; cdr3_nt: TGCAGCGTTGAAGGATCGGGGGTCTACGAGCAGTACTTC; cdr3_aa: CSVEGSGVYEQYF
v_call: TRBV5-1; j_call: TRBJ2-1; d_call: TRBD1; clone_size: .; cdr3_length: 16; cdr3_nt: TGCGCCAGCAGCTTGGCCAGGGACAGAGAGTACAATGAGCAGTTCTTC; cdr3_aa: CASSLARDREYNEQFF